The entry that follows covers one TCR beta chain sequence. This CDR3 has 11 amino acids. V dropped 10 bases and J dropped 8 bases, with 12 bases sitting between them. This entry is derived from a study of blood T cell repertoires in COVID-19. Looking at the study overall: Spain, Italy and the United States supplied samples that represented acute and convalescent COVID-19. PBMCs, B-cell-depleted T cells, or T cells provided the cDNA or gDNA that made up the material.

Individuals aged about 18 to 95 years were recruited from 24 US areas. Authors' analysis steps: How many nucleated cells were present was estimated from reference gene primer amplification. TCRdb keeps only in-frame clones here, not all; method: immunoSEQ multiplex PCR. V, J and clone size are taken as reported in that table, and D and trimming were inferred from the DNA itself. The data contain 62,000 or so clones, 80% to 90% of them singletons. This chain connects TRBV12-3 or TRBV12-4 to TRBJ2-1; a possible D gene is TRBD2 (6 bases). Specimen: PBMCs or T cells enriched from blood (not recorded which). The source is a woman in her forties with acute COVID-19. CDR3 sequence reads: CATSDYYEQFF. The CDR3 nucleotides read TGTGCCACCTCGGACTATTATGAGCAGTTCTTC.